What follows are 18 T cell receptor beta chains derived from one specimen sequenced in a study of cytomegalovirus exposure and HLA in healthy donors. This table comes from immunoSEQ multiplex PCR, and its TCRdb copy is limited to in-frame clones, with some not included. The sample lists over 200,000 clones; roughly 84% were seen once. The sample was PBMCs. The origin of the receptors is a woman aged 18-30 years in good health and CMV-seropositive.

The chain links TRBV6-5 to TRBJ2-1; 7 bases are shared with TRBD2. The CDR3 totals 15 residues. V gave up 4 bases and J gave up 4 bases; unmatched junction bases: 7. Per germline, CDR1 MNHEY and CDR2 SVGAGI. As DNA, the CDR3 is TGTGCCAGCAGTTTGGGGAGGGCTGGTTACAATGAGCAGTTCTTC. This translates into CASSLGRAGYNEQFF.

The rearrangement uses TRBV14 and TRBJ2-1; 13 bases are a match to TRBD2. The V gene's germline CDR1 is SGHDN and CDR2 FVKESK. This CDR3 region has 17 residues. Unmatched junction bases numbered 15, after V lost 4 bases and J lost 12 bases. The CDR3 sequence is CASSRRSGTSGIVGQFF. The CDR3 bases are TGTGCCAGCAGCCGAAGATCCGGGACTAGCGGGATCGTGGGGCAGTTCTTC. The variable domain in full, with the rest retrieved from reference TRBV14 and TRBJ2-1, is EAGVTQFPSHSVIEKGQTVTLRCDPISGHDNLYWYRRVMGKEIKFLLHFVKESKQDESGMPNNRFLAERTGGTYSTLKVQPAELEDSGVYFCASSRRSGTSGIVGQFFGPGTRLTVL.

The chain employs TRBV5-1 and TRBJ2-5; TRBD2 matches 16 bases. CDR1 and CDR2 (germline): SGHRS, YFSETQ. V shed 4 bases and J 0 bases; nucleotides not matched to a gene: 3. The CDR3 covers 17 residues. CDR3 in DNA: TGCGCCAGCAGCACGGGACTAGCGGGAGGGTACCAAGAGACCCAGTACTTC. This gives the protein CASSTGLAGGYQETQYF.

The rearrangement joins TRBV2 to TRBJ1-5, with TRBD1 matching over 12 bases. Germline loops: CDR1 SNHLY, CDR2 FYNNEI. Losses at the gene ends were 6 bases for V and 0 bases for J; bases not matched to a gene: 12. This CDR3 contains 19 residues. In DNA form, the CDR3 reads TGTGCCAGCAGAGATACCGGGACAGGGGGCTTCTATAGCAATCAGCCCCAGCATTTT. It is translated as CASRDTGTGGFYSNQPQHF.

The gene calls are TRBV5-6 and TRBJ2-5; 9 bases agree with TRBD2. The CDR3 consists of 18 residues. V shed 3 bases and J 4 bases; nucleotides not matched to a gene: 16. Germline CDR1 SGHDT, CDR2 YYEEEE. The CDR3 DNA is TGTGCCAGCAGCTGGATATCGACTAGCGGAGGGAAGGGAGAGACCCAGTACTTC. This translates into CASSWISTSGGKGETQYF. The full variable domain, rest sourced from reference TRBV5-6 and TRBJ2-5, is DAGVTQSPTHLIKTRGQQVTLRCSPKSGHDTVSWYQQALGQGPQFIFQYYEEEERQRGNFPDRFSGHQFPNYSSELNVNALLLGDSALYLCASSWISTSGGKGETQYFGPGTRLLVL.

This chain joins TRBV19 and TRBJ1-1; no clear D. With 2 bases removed from V and 10 bases from J, the gap between germline ends came to 17 bases. This CDR3 contains 14 residues. Per germline, CDR1 LNHDA and CDR2 SQIVND (reference sequence). CDR3 protein: CASSISFQEVGAFF. CDR3 nucleotides: TGTGCCAGTAGTATATCATTTCAGGAGGTCGGAGCTTTCTTT.

The rearrangement uses TRBV6-1 and TRBJ2-1, with a possible D match to TRBD2 (6 bases). The germline gives CDR1 MNHNS, CDR2 SASEGT. The CDR3 is 14 amino acids. V lost 0 bases to trimming and J lost 4 bases, with 7 bases between them. The CDR3 DNA sequence: TGTGCCAGCAGTGAAGCGGGAGGTTACAATGAGCAGTTCTTC. Protein sequence: CASSEAGGYNEQFF.

The chain combines TRBV7-6 with TRBJ1-3; 7 bases match TRBD1. V dropped 4 bases and J dropped 0; count of bases not matched to a gene: 6. Germline CDR1 is SGHVS and CDR2 is FNYEAQ. The CDR3 totals 16 residues. The CDR3: CASSYGQAISGNTIYF. CDR3 DNA sequence: TGTGCCAGCAGCTATGGACAGGCGATCTCTGGAAACACCATATATTTT.

The chain is built from TRBV5-1 and TRBJ2-1, with 7 bases that match TRBD1. Germline-derived CDR1 and CDR2 are SGHRS and YFSETQ. J gave up 0 bases and V 4 bases, and 13 bases lay outside the gene matches. The CDR3 contains 18 residues. CDR3 DNA: TGCGCCAGCAGCCCTTACATTTCAAACAGGGGCTCCTACAATGAGCAGTTCTTC. Amino acids: CASSPYISNRGSYNEQFF. Drawing the rest from reference TRBV5-1 and TRBJ2-1, the complete variable domain is KAGVTQTPRYLIKTRGQQVTLSCSPISGHRSVSWYQQTPGQGLQFLFEYFSETQRNKGNFPGRFSGRQFSNSRSEMNVSTLELGDSALYLCASSPYISNRGSYNEQFFGPGTRLTVL.

The J gene is TRBJ2-3, the V gene TRBV9, with D hard to call. V lost 0 bases and J 4 bases, leaving 9 bases between the germline ends. The CDR3 extends over 14 amino acids. The germline V gene has CDR1 SGDLS and CDR2 YYNGEE. CDR3: CASSVVARPDTQYF. The CDR3 DNA reads as TGTGCCAGCAGCGTAGTGGCTAGACCAGATACGCAGTATTTT. Supplemented by reference TRBV9 and TRBJ2-3, the full variable domain reads DSGVTQTPKHLITATGQRVTLRCSPRSGDLSVYWYQQSLDQGLQFLIQYYNGEERAKGNILERFSAQQFPDLHSELNLSSLELGDSALYFCASSVVARPDTQYFGPGTRLTVL.

The chain employs TRBV30 and TRBJ2-7; D is unresolved. Looked up from germline, CDR1 is GTSNPN and CDR2 is SVGIG (reference sequence). Trimming shortened V by 4 bases and J by 1 base, and 8 bases separated the two germline ends. The CDR3 is made up of 12 amino acids. The CDR3 region is CAWTGSSYEQYF. The CDR3 coding sequence is TGTGCCTGGACGGGTTCTTCCTACGAGCAGTACTTC.

This sequence joins TRBV5-1 and TRBJ1-1; maybe TRBD1 (6 bases). Trimming took 6 bases from V and 4 from J, leaving 19 bases between them. The CDR3 is 15 residues long. The germline V gene encodes CDR1 SGHRS and CDR2 YFSETQ. CDR3 sequence: CASMTGDMAGTEAFF. CDR3 DNA: TGCGCCAGCATGACAGGAGATATGGCGGGCACTGAAGCTTTCTTT. The full variable domain, rest sourced from reference TRBV5-1 and TRBJ1-1, is KAGVTQTPRYLIKTRGQQVTLSCSPISGHRSVSWYQQTPGQGLQFLFEYFSETQRNKGNFPGRFSGRQFSNSRSEMNVSTLELGDSALYLCASMTGDMAGTEAFFGQGTRLTVV.

This clone was seen once. The chain is built from TRBV27 and TRBJ2-1, with D perhaps TRBD2 (6 bases). The CDR3 runs 16 residues. Between the trimmed V and J ends, which lost 6 bases and 9 bases, there was a span of 24 bases. Germline assignment: CDR1 MNHEY and CDR2 SMNVEV (reference sequence). The CDR3 region has the DNA TGTGCCAGCAGGGGATACGGGAGCAGGGCAATTGGTGAGCAGTTCTTC. Translated, it gives CASRGYGSRAIGEQFF.

This chain links TRBV2 with TRBJ1-5; a weak D match, TRBD1 (6 bases). Germline-derived CDR1 and CDR2 are SNHLY and FYNNEI. The CDR3 spans 15 residues. V was cut by 6 bases and J by 7 bases, with 19 bases left in between. The CDR3 DNA follows: TGTGCCAGCAGGAAAAGATTGGGGGCCGACCAGCCCCAGCATTTT. This codes for CASRKRLGADQPQHF.

This clone came up a few times. This chain connects TRBV27 to TRBJ1-2; possibly TRBD1 for D (6 bases). V was shortened by 7 bases and J by 4 bases, with 16 bases between the two germline ends. The V gene's germline CDR1 is MNHEY and CDR2 SMNVEV (reference sequence). There are 14 residues in the CDR3. CDR3 coding DNA: TGTGCCAGCAAGCCCCGAACAGGGATCTATGGCTACACCTTC. Protein sequence: CASKPRTGIYGYTF.

This sequence joins TRBV9 and TRBJ1-5, with D maybe TRBD1 (5 bases). V was pared by 4 bases and J by 5 bases, with 16 bases between. The length of the CDR3 is 15 residues. The germline V gene encodes CDR1 SGDLS and CDR2 YYNGEE. The CDR3 coding sequence is TGTGCCAGCAGCTTGGGGGGGGGATGGTATCAGCCCCAGCATTTT. Protein: CASSLGGGWYQPQHF.

This chain uses TRBV28 with TRBJ2-7, with a possible D match to TRBD1 (6 bases). Germline CDR1 and CDR2: MDHEN and SYDVKM. CDR3 size: 14 residues. V lost 4 bases to trimming and J lost 2 bases, with 12 bases between them. CDR3 amino acids: CASSSPPGAYEQYF. The CDR3, as DNA: TGTGCCAGCAGTTCCCCCCCAGGGGCCTACGAGCAGTACTTC.

CDR3 sequence: CASSPGQGGVGNQPQHF. CDR3 bases: TGTGCCAGCTCACCGGGCCAGGGAGGTGTAGGGAATCAGCCCCAGCATTTT. The V call is TRBV18, the J call TRBJ1-5; D might be TRBD1 (5 bases). V shed 3 bases and J shed 4 bases, with 19 bases lying between them. The CDR3 has 17 residues. CDR1 and CDR2 (germline): KGHSH, LQKENI.